These T cell receptor beta chains were read from a single sample in a study of blood T cell repertoires in COVID-19. Only in-frame clones appear in the TCRdb table, and some are missing; sequencing was by immunoSEQ multiplex PCR. This sample has more than 150,000 clones; around four fifths occur once, and the top ten carry 15% to 20%. The sample was PBMCs or T cells enriched from blood (not recorded which). These receptors were collected from a woman aged 45-65 years who had recovered from COVID-19. Both conserved end residues are part of each CDR3. A D gene is named only where the DNA matches it firmly. Only some rows state a clone size, as once, few, many or a class for expanded clones.

j_gene,d_gene,v_gene,abundance,CDR3aa,CDR3nt
TRBJ2-2,-,TRBV7-6,-,CASSSIAANTGELFF,TGTGCCAGCAGCTCTATAGCGGCGAACACCGGGGAGCTGTTTTTT
TRBJ1-4,-,TRBV7-3,-,CASSAGQIATNEKLFF,TGTGCCAGCAGCGCCGGACAGATTGCAACTAATGAAAAACTGTTTTTT
TRBJ1-6,TRBD1,TRBV5-4,-,CASSLGTGVSSPLHF,TGTGCCAGCAGCTTGGGGACAGGGGTTAGTTCACCCCTCCACTTT
TRBJ1-6,TRBD1,TRBV2,-,CASTQQGATSPLHF,TGTGCCAGCACGCAGCAGGGGGCGACCTCACCCCTCCACTTT
TRBJ2-6,-,TRBV4-3,-,CASSQDFPPSGANVLTF,TGCGCCAGCAGCCAAGACTTTCCCCCCTCTGGGGCCAACGTCCTGACTTTC
TRBJ2-2,TRBD2,TRBV25-1,once,CASSDRTSGRWGELFF,TGTGCCAGCAGTGACCGGACTAGCGGGAGATGGGGGGAGCTGTTTTTT
TRBJ1-1,TRBD1,TRBV5-1,-,CASSRTGGNTEAFF,TGCGCCAGCAGCCGGACAGGGGGAAACACTGAAGCTTTCTTT
TRBJ1-5,TRBD1,TRBV7-2,-,CASSSQGDQPQHF,TGTGCCAGCAGCTCGCAGGGGGATCAGCCCCAGCATTTT
TRBJ1-5,-,TRBV9,-,CASSVDQGNQPQHF,TGTGCCAGCAGCGTAGACCAGGGTAATCAGCCCCAGCATTTT
TRBJ1-2,-,TRBV4-2,-,CASSQEATVYGYTF,TGTGCCAGCAGCCAAGAGGCCACAGTCTATGGCTACACCTTC
TRBJ2-5,TRBD1,TRBV7-9,-,CASSRDRGLRETQYF,TGTGCCAGCAGCCGGGACAGGGGGCTGAGAGAGACCCAGTACTTC
TRBJ2-4,TRBD1,TRBV29-1,-,CSGTGGNIQYF,TGCAGCGGGACAGGGGGCAACATTCAGTACTTC
TRBJ2-7,TRBD2,TRBV28,-,CASSLRRLAGAGEQYF,TGTGCCAGCAGTTTACGACGGCTAGCGGGAGCTGGAGAGCAGTACTTC
TRBJ2-7,TRBD2,TRBV5-4,-,CASSFAGEGYEQYF,TGTGCCAGCAGCTTCGCGGGAGAGGGTTACGAGCAGTACTTC
TRBJ2-5,TRBD1,TRBV10-3,-,CAISKGQQETQYF,TGTGCCATCAGTAAGGGACAGCAAGAGACCCAGTACTTC
TRBJ2-3,TRBD2,TRBV28,once,CASSFSGRSDTQYF,TGTGCCAGCAGTTTTAGCGGGAGATCAGATACGCAGTATTTT
TRBJ2-4,-,TRBV30,few,CACADGGSQNIQYF,TGTGCCTGCGCCGACGGGGGAAGCCAAAACATTCAGTACTTC
TRBJ2-3,TRBD2,TRBV9,-,CASSAGGDDTQYF,TGTGCCAGCAGCGCCGGGGGGGACGATACGCAGTATTTT
TRBJ1-2,-,TRBV6-5,-,CASSYSKGVTNYGYTF,TGTGCCAGCAGTTACTCGAAGGGGGTCACTAACTATGGCTACACCTTC
TRBJ2-5,-,TRBV21-1,-,CASSTPTSGRAIGQETQYF,TGTGCCAGCAGCACCCCAACTAGCGGGAGGGCCATTGGACAAGAGACCCAGTACTTC
TRBJ2-7,TRBD1,TRBV11-2,-,CASSDLLRTGYYEQYF,TGTGCCAGCAGCGACCTCCTAAGGACAGGGTACTACGAGCAGTACTTC
TRBJ2-5,TRBD1,TRBV15,few,CATSDHRGVLVTQYF,TGTGCCACCAGCGACCACAGGGGGGTCCTTGTGACCCAGTACTTC
TRBJ1-1,-,TRBV14,-,CASSPLQAFF,TGTGCCAGCAGCCCACTCCAAGCTTTCTTT
TRBJ2-1,TRBD1,TRBV18,-,CASSPLLTTGGGGYDEQFF,TGTGCCAGCTCACCCCTCCTTACAACAGGGGGCGGCGGGTACGATGAGCAGTTCTTC
TRBJ2-1,TRBD2,TRBV30,once,CAWMASGSSEQFF,TGTGCCTGGATGGCTAGCGGGAGTAGTGAGCAGTTCTTC
TRBJ2-1,TRBD2,TRBV11-3,once,CASSPYPTGGLGQFF,TGTGCCAGCAGCCCGTATCCAACGGGAGGGTTGGGGCAGTTCTTC
TRBJ2-7,-,TRBV13,once,CASSFLAFGSYEQYF,TGTGCCAGCAGCTTCCTAGCGTTTGGGTCCTACGAGCAGTACTTC